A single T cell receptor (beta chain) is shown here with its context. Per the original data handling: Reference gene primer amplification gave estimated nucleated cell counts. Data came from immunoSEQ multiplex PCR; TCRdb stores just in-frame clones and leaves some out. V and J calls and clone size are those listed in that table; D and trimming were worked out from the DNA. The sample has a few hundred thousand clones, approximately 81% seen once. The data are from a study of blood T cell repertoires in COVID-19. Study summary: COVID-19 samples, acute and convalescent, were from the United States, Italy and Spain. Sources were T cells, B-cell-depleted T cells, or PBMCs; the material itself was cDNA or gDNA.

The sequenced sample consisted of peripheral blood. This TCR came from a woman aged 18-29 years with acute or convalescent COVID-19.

CDR3 sequence: CASSLFAGGHIQYF. The CDR3 DNA sequence: TGTGCCAGCAGTTTATTTGCGGGAGGACACATTCAGTACTTC. V is TRBV27 and J is TRBJ2-4; 8 bases map to TRBD2. This CDR3 is 14 amino acids long. Germline V lookup: CDR1 MNHEY, CDR2 SMNVEV (reference sequence). Losses at the gene ends were 1 base for V and 8 bases for J; bases not matched to a gene: 4.